Presented here are 15 T cell receptor beta chains from one specimen sequenced in a study of chemoradiotherapy in HPV16-positive cancers. TCRdb keeps only in-frame clones here, not all; method: immunoSEQ multiplex PCR. The table has approximately 15,000 clones, just under 80% seen once; the top ten hold approximately 10%. The sample was gathered from a patient who underwent chemoradiotherapy. All receptors derive from a human donor with HPV-associated anogenital cancer.

The chain combines TRBV4-2 with TRBJ1-5, with 8 bases aligning to TRBD1. V lost 0 bases to trimming and J lost 1 base; unmatched junction nucleotides: 5. The CDR3 extends over 17 amino acids. The germline gives CDR1 LGHNA, CDR2 YNFKEQ. The CDR3 region has the DNA TGTGCCAGCAGCCAAGAAGACAGGGGAAGAAGCAATCAGCCCCAGCATTTT. Residues: CASSQEDRGRSNQPQHF.

The chain links TRBV5-5 to TRBJ2-7, with D hard to call. Trimming shortened V by 0 bases and J by 9 bases, and 10 bases separated the two germline ends. Germline assignment: CDR1 SGHKS and CDR2 YYEKEE (reference sequence). The length of the CDR3 is 12 residues. In DNA form, the CDR3 reads TGTGCCAGCAGCTTGGCTGGGGATAGGCAGTACTTC. Translated, it gives CASSLAGDRQYF.

The chain has TRBV7-8 and TRBJ2-6; the D is unclear. CDR1 SGHVS and CDR2 FQNEAQ come from the germline V gene. V dropped 1 base and J dropped 1 base, with 8 bases sitting between them. The CDR3 length is 16 residues. For the CDR3, the DNA is TGTGCCAGCAGCTTAGTTGCCAGATCTGGGGCCAACGTCCTGACTTTC. Protein sequence: CASSLVARSGANVLTF.

V usage is TRBV2 and J usage is TRBJ1-1; no reliable D call. With 3 bases removed from V and 6 bases from J, the gap between germline ends came to 17 bases. CDR1 is SNHLY, CDR2 FYNNEI, per germline. The CDR3 consists of 15 residues. In DNA, the CDR3 is TGTGCCAGCAGTGACCTGAGGAAGGGTAGATCTGAAGCTTTCTTT. Protein product: CASSDLRKGRSEAFF.

This rearrangement joins TRBV28 to TRBJ1-5, with no clear D. The germline gives CDR1 MDHEN, CDR2 SYDVKM. V dropped 3 bases and J dropped 4 bases, with 7 bases sitting between them. This CDR3 comprises 13 residues. The CDR3 nucleotides read TGTGCCAGCAGTTTGTTTTTGAATCAGCCCCAGCATTTT. This sequence encodes CASSLFLNQPQHF.

The gene calls are TRBV13 and TRBJ2-3; tentative D call: TRBD1 (6 bases). Germline V gene data show CDR1 as PRHDT and CDR2 as FYEKMQ (reference sequence). V lost 5 bases, J lost 2 bases, and 11 bases lay in between. This CDR3 has 14 amino acids. CDR3 DNA sequence: TGTGCCAGCAGCACTTGGACAGCCACAGATACGCAGTATTTT. Its translation is CASSTWTATDTQYF.

This clone occurred a few times. The gene calls are TRBV7-2 and TRBJ1-5; D is unclear. This CDR3 contains 12 residues. From germline, CDR1 is SGHTA and CDR2 FQGNSA. V was trimmed by 1 base and J by 9 bases, leaving 7 bases between them. The CDR3 sequence: CASSLVQGPQHF. The CDR3 bases are TGTGCCAGCAGCTTAGTTCAAGGGCCCCAGCATTTT.

V gene TRBV28 combines with J gene TRBJ1-4; 9 bases map to TRBD1. J was trimmed by 6 bases and V by 6 bases; bases with no gene match: 8. In germline, CDR1 is MDHEN, CDR2 SYDVKM. This CDR3 is 15 amino acids long. As DNA, the CDR3 is TGTGCCAGCAGAGCGGGGGACAGGGAGGATGAAAAACTGTTTTTT. Translating gives CASRAGDREDEKLFF.

The chain recombines TRBV7-2 with TRBJ1-1, with D unclear. The V end lost 1 base, the J end lost 1 base, and 4 bases lay between the germline ends. The CDR3 runs to 13 residues. Germline loops: CDR1 SGHTA, CDR2 FQGNSA. Written as DNA, the CDR3 is TGTGCCAGCAGCTTAGTAGGGAACACTGAAGCTTTCTTT. Its translation is CASSLVGNTEAFF.

J is TRBJ2-5 and V is TRBV5-6, with D uncertain. Germline CDR1 is SGHDT and CDR2 is YYEEEE. The CDR3 has 13 residues. V gave up 1 base and J gave up 2 bases, with 6 bases separating them. The CDR3 DNA reads TGTGCCAGCAGCTTGCTCCTTCAAGAGACCCAGTACTTC. Amino acid sequence: CASSLLLQETQYF.

This clone was seen only a few times. This chain links TRBV28 with TRBJ2-7; TRBD1 matches at 10 bases. In germline, CDR1 is MDHEN, CDR2 SYDVKM. V lost 6 bases, J lost 0 bases, and 5 bases stayed unmatched. CDR3 size: 15 residues. This CDR3 reads CASSPGTGDSYEQYF. DNA for the CDR3: TGTGCCAGCAGCCCCGGGACAGGGGACTCCTACGAGCAGTACTTC.

The chain employs TRBV5-6 and TRBJ2-7, with 10 positions matching TRBD1. The CDR3 has 14 residues. Germline CDR1 reads SGHDT; CDR2 reads YYEEEE. Trimming took 6 bases from V and 6 from J; bases not matched to a gene: 9. The CDR3 protein is CASIRTGGFGEQYF. The CDR3 nucleotides are TGTGCCAGCATCCGGACAGGGGGTTTTGGCGAGCAGTACTTC.

This chain connects TRBV11-1 to TRBJ2-7, with 8 positions matching TRBD2. CDR1 is SGHAT and CDR2 is FQDESV in the germline V gene (reference sequence). V was pared by 8 bases and J by 0 bases, with 3 bases of the junction left unmatched. This CDR3 is built from 13 residues. The CDR3 sequence: CASAAGGSYEQYF. The CDR3 DNA is TGTGCCAGCGCCGCGGGGGGCTCCTACGAGCAGTACTTC. Based on the CDR3 plus reference TRBV11-1 and TRBJ2-7, the full variable domain is EAEVAQSPRYKITEKSQAVAFWCDPISGHATLYWYRQILGQGPELLVQFQDESVVDDSQLPKDRFSAERLKGVDSTLKIQPAELGDSAMYLCASAAGGSYEQYFGPGTRLTVT.

The chain carries TRBV4-1 and TRBJ2-3; the D is unclear. This CDR3 is built from 16 residues. Per the germline V gene, CDR1 is MGHRA and CDR2 is YSYEKL. With 6 bases removed from V and 0 bases from J, the gap between germline ends came to 16 bases. This CDR3 is CASRTRVSASTDTQYF. The CDR3 DNA sequence: TGCGCCAGCAGGACAAGGGTTTCTGCTAGCACAGATACGCAGTATTTT.

The chain combines TRBV19 with TRBJ1-2; D gene uncertain. The CDR3 length is 15 residues. The V and J ends lost 4 bases and 0 bases respectively, with 12 bases between them. Per the germline V gene, CDR1 is LNHDA and CDR2 is SQIVND (reference sequence). The CDR3 bases are TGTGCCAGTAGTAACCCGGACGGTTCTAACTATGGCTACACCTTC. The encoded protein is CASSNPDGSNYGYTF.